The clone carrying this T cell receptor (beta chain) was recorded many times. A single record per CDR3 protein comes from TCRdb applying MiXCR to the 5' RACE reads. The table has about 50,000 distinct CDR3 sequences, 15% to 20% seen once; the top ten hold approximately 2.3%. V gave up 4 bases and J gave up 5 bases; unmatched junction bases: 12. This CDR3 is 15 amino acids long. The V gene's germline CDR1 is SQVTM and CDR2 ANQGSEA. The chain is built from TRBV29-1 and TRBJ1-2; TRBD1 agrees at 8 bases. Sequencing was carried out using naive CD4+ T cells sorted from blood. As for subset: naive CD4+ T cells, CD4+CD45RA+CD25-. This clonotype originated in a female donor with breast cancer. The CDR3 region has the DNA TGCAGCGTTGGTACTTTAGGACAGGGCTTATATGGCTACACCTTC. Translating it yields CSVGTLGQGLYGYTF.